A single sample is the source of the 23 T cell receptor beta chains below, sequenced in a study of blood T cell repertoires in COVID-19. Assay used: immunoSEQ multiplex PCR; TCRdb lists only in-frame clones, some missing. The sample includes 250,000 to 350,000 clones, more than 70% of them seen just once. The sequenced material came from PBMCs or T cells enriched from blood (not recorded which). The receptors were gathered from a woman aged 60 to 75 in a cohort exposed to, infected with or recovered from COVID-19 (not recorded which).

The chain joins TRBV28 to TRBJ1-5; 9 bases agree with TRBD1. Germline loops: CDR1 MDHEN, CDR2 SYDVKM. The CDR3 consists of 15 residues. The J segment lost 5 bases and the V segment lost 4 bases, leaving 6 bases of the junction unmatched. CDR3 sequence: CASSSGTGRDQPQHF. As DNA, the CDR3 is TGTGCCAGCAGTTCAGGGACAGGGAGGGATCAGCCCCAGCATTTT.

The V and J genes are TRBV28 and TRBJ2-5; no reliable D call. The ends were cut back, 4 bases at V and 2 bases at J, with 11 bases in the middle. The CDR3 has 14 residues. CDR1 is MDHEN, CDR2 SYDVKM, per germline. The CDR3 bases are TGTGCCAGCAGTTCCTCACCCAGACAAGAGACCCAGTACTTC. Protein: CASSSSPRQETQYF.

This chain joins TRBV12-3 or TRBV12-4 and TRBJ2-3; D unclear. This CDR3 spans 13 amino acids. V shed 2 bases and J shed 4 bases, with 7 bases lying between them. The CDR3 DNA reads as TGTGCCAGCAGTTTAACGGGTTCAGATACGCAGTATTTT. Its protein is CASSLTGSDTQYF.

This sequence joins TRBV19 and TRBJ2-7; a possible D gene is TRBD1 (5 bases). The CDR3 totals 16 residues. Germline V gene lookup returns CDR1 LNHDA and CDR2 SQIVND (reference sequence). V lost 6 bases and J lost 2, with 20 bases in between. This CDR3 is CASRSLRTEGAYEQYF. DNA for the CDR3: TGTGCCAGTAGATCACTCCGGACGGAAGGGGCCTACGAGCAGTACTTC.

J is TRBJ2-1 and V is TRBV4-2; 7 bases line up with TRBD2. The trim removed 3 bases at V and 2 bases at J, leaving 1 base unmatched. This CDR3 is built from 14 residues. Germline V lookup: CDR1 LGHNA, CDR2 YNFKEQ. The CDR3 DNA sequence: TGTGCCAGCAGCCACGGGAGGACCTACAATGAGCAGTTCTTC. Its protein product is CASSHGRTYNEQFF.

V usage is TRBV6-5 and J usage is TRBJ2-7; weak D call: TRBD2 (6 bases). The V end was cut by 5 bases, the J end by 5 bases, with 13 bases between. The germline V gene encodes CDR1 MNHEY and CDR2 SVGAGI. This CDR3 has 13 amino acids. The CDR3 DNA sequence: TGTGCCAGCAGTCGGGGGTTTAACGACGAGCAGTACTTC. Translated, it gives CASSRGFNDEQYF.

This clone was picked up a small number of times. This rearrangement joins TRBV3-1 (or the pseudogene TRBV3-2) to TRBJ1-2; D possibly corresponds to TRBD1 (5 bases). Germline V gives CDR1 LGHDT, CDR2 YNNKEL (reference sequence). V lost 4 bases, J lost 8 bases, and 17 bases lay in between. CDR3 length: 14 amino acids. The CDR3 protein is CASSLKGTAGGYTF. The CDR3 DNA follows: TGTGCCAGCAGCCTGAAGGGGACGGCGGGGGGCTACACCTTC.

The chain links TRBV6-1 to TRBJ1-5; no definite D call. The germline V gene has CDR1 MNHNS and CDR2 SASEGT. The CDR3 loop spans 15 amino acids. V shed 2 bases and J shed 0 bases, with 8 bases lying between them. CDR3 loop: CASSENGYSNQPQHF. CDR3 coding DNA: TGTGCCAGCAGTGAAAACGGTTATAGCAATCAGCCCCAGCATTTT.

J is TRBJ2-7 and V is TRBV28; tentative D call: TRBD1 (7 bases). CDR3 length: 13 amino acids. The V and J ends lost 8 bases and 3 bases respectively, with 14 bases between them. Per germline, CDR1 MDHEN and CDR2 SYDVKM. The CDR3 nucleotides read TGTGCCAGCGCCAGGGGGGATATCTACGAGCAGTACTTC. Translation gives CASARGDIYEQYF.

The CDR3 nucleotides read TGTGCCAGCAGTAGAGACAGGGGGCTAGAGTCACCCCTCCACTTT. Translation: CASSRDRGLESPLHF. This chain connects TRBV2 to TRBJ1-6; TRBD1 matches 10 bases. Germline V gene lookup returns CDR1 SNHLY and CDR2 FYNNEI. The CDR3 spans 15 residues. J gave up 10 bases and V 5 bases, and 8 bases lay outside the gene matches.

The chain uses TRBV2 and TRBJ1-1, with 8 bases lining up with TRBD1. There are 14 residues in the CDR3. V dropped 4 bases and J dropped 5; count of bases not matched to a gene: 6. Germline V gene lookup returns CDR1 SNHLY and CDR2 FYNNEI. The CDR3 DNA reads TGTGCCAGCAGTGTAGGGACAGGTTTGACTGAAGCTTTCTTT. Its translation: CASSVGTGLTEAFF.

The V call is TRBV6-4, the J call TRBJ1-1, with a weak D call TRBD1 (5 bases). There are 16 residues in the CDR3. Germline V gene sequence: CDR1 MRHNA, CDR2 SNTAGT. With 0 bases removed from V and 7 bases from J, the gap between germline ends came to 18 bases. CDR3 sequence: CASSDSMSTASDEAFF. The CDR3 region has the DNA TGTGCCAGCAGTGACTCGATGTCGACAGCTTCGGATGAAGCTTTCTTT.

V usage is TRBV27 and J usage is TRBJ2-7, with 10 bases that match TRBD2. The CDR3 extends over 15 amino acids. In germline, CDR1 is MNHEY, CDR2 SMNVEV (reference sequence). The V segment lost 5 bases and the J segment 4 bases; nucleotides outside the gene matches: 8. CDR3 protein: CASSRLAGEFYEQYF. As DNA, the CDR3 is TGTGCCAGCAGTCGGCTAGCGGGAGAGTTTTACGAGCAGTACTTC.

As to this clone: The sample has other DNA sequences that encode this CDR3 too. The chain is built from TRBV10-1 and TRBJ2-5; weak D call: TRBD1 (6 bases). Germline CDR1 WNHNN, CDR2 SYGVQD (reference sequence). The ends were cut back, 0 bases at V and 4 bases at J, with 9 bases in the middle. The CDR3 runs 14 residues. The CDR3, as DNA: TGCGCCAGCAGTGAGTCCGGCAGGGGAGAGACCCAGTACTTC. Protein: CASSESGRGETQYF.

CDR3 bases: TGTGCCAGCAGTCTTACCGGCGGTGGCACAGATACGCAGTATTTT. It specifies CASSLTGGGTDTQYF. The V gene is TRBV28, the J gene TRBJ2-3; D is undetermined. The CDR3 sequence is 15 residues long. Germline V gene sequence: CDR1 MDHEN, CDR2 SYDVKM. V dropped 5 bases and J dropped 1 base, with 13 bases sitting between them.

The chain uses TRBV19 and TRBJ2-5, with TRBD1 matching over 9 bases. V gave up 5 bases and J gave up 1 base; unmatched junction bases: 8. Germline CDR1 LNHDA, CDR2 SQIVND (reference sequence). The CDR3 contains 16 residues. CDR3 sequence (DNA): TGTGCCAGTAGTCCCGGGACAGGGATGAGCCAAGAGACCCAGTACTTC. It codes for CASSPGTGMSQETQYF.

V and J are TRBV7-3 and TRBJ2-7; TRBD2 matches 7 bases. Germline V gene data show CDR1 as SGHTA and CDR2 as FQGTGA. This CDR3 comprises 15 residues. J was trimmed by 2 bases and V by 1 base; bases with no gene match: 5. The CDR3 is CASSLIGTKAYEQYF. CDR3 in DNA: TGTGCCAGCAGCTTAATAGGGACTAAAGCCTACGAGCAGTACTTC.

The CDR3 nucleotides are TGTGCCAGCAGCTTACCCCTCGAGCCCCAGCATTTT. As protein: CASSLPLEPQHF. The V gene is TRBV7-2, the J gene TRBJ1-5, with unresolved D. The CDR3 length is 12 residues. Germline V gives CDR1 SGHTA, CDR2 FQGNSA. Trimming left V 2 bases short and J 8 bases short, with 7 bases between.

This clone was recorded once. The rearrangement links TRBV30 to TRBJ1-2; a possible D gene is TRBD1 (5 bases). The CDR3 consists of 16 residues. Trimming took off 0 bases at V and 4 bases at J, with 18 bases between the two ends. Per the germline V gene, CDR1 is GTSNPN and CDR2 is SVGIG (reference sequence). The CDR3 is CAWSVSGGPKPYGYTF. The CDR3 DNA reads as TGTGCCTGGAGTGTTTCGGGGGGTCCTAAACCCTATGGCTACACCTTC.

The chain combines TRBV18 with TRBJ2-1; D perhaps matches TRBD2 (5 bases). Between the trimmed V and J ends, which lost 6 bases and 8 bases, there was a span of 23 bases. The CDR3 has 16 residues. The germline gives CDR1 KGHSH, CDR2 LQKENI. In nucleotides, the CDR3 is TGTGCCAGCTCCCCTAAAAGGTCGCGGGTCGCTTATGAGCAGTTCTTC. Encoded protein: CASSPKRSRVAYEQFF.

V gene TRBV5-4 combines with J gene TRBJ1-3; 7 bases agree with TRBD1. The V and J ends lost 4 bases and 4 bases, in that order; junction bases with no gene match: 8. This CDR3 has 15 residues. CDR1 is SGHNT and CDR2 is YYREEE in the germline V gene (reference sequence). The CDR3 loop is CASSGDSLAGNTIYF. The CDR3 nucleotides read TGTGCCAGCAGCGGGGACAGTCTAGCCGGAAACACCATATATTTT.

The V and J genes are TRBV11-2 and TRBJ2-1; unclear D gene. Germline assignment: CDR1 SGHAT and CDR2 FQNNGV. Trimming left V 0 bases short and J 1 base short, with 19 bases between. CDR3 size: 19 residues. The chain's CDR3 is CASSLDGYGSKISYNEQFF. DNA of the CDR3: TGTGCCAGCAGCTTAGATGGGTATGGTAGCAAAATATCCTACAATGAGCAGTTCTTC.

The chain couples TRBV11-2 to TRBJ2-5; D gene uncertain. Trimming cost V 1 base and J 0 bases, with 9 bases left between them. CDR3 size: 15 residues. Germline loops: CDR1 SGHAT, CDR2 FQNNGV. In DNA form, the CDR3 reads TGTGCCAGCAGCTTAGTGTTCAGTAACCAAGAGACCCAGTACTTC. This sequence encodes CASSLVFSNQETQYF.